The rows below give T cell receptor beta chains drawn from one sample of a study of shared clonotypes between healthy human individuals. TCRdb keeps only in-frame clones here, not all; method: immunoSEQ multiplex PCR. The profile covers about 2.2 million clones, with roughly 91% appearing a single time and around 1.7% taken by the ten largest. Sequenced material: naive CD8+ T cells from PBMCs. The receptors originated from a man aged 18 to 30 in good health. Some clones in this sample may be carry-over from other donors' samples. CDR3s include the opening cysteine and the closing phenylalanine or tryptophan. Fields, in order: D gene, clone size, V gene, J gene, CDR3 protein, CDR3 DNA. The D gene is left open where the match is weak. The size field is filled for only some rows; it gives once, few, many or a size class.

d_gene: -
abundance: -
v_gene: TRBV28
j_gene: TRBJ2-7
CDR3aa: CASSEPRSYEQYF
CDR3nt: TGTGCCAGCAGTGAACCCCGATCCTACGAGCAGTACTTC

d_gene: -
abundance: -
v_gene: TRBV7-9
j_gene: TRBJ2-3
CDR3aa: CASSLERSGALGDTQYF
CDR3nt: TGTGCCAGCAGCTTAGAACGGTCGGGGGCGCTTGGAGATACGCAGTATTTT

d_gene: TRBD2
abundance: -
v_gene: TRBV11-2
j_gene: TRBJ2-1
CDR3aa: CASSRPYGVAGEDNEQFF
CDR3nt: TGTGCCAGCAGCCGCCCTTACGGGGTAGCGGGAGAGGACAATGAGCAGTTCTTC

d_gene: -
abundance: -
v_gene: TRBV9
j_gene: TRBJ2-7
CDR3aa: CASSVVEGSVEQYF
CDR3nt: TGTGCCAGCAGCGTAGTCGAGGGGAGTGTCGAGCAGTACTTC

d_gene: TRBD1
abundance: -
v_gene: TRBV29-1
j_gene: TRBJ2-7
CDR3aa: CSVELRQGAYEQYF
CDR3nt: TGCAGCGTTGAATTACGCCAGGGGGCCTACGAGCAGTACTTC

d_gene: -
abundance: -
v_gene: TRBV7-2
j_gene: TRBJ2-7
CDR3aa: CASSLGGAPYEQYF
CDR3nt: TGTGCCAGCAGCTTAGGGGGGGCCCCCTACGAGCAGTACTTC

d_gene: TRBD2
abundance: -
v_gene: TRBV6-1
j_gene: TRBJ2-7
CDR3aa: CASSEAGWGGGYEQYF
CDR3nt: TGTGCCAGCAGTGAAGCAGGGTGGGGGGGAGGCTACGAGCAGTACTTC

d_gene: TRBD2
abundance: -
v_gene: TRBV9
j_gene: TRBJ2-5
CDR3aa: CASSVTSGSSETQYF
CDR3nt: TGTGCCAGCAGCGTGACTAGCGGGAGCAGTGAGACCCAGTACTTC

d_gene: -
abundance: few
v_gene: TRBV9
j_gene: TRBJ1-1
CDR3aa: CASSVPRAEAFF
CDR3nt: TGTGCCAGCAGCGTACCAAGAGCTGAAGCTTTCTTT

d_gene: TRBD1
abundance: -
v_gene: TRBV4-1
j_gene: TRBJ1-2
CDR3aa: CASSQGTGPYGYTF
CDR3nt: TGCGCCAGCAGCCAAGGGACAGGGCCTTATGGCTACACCTTC

d_gene: -
abundance: -
v_gene: TRBV6-1
j_gene: TRBJ1-1
CDR3aa: CASIRGEGTEAFF
CDR3nt: TGTGCCAGTATCCGGGGGGAGGGCACTGAAGCTTTCTTT

d_gene: -
abundance: -
v_gene: TRBV5-1
j_gene: TRBJ2-1
CDR3aa: CASSSMTDEQFF
CDR3nt: TGCGCCAGCAGCTCTATGACGGATGAGCAGTTCTTC

d_gene: -
abundance: -
v_gene: TRBV11-2
j_gene: TRBJ2-7
CDR3aa: CASSLGPSYEQYF
CDR3nt: TGTGCCAGCAGCTTAGGACCGTCCTACGAGCAGTACTTC

d_gene: TRBD2
abundance: -
v_gene: TRBV4-2
j_gene: TRBJ2-5
CDR3aa: CASSPHTGTSVQETQYF
CDR3nt: TGTGCCAGCAGCCCACACACCGGGACTAGCGTACAAGAGACCCAGTACTTC

d_gene: TRBD1
abundance: once
v_gene: TRBV28
j_gene: TRBJ2-7
CDR3aa: CASSLGTGTYEQYF
CDR3nt: TGTGCCAGCAGTTTAGGGACAGGAACCTACGAGCAGTACTTC

d_gene: -
abundance: -
v_gene: TRBV28
j_gene: TRBJ1-2
CDR3aa: CAITNSYGYTF
CDR3nt: TGTGCCATCACTAATTCCTATGGCTACACCTTC

d_gene: -
abundance: -
v_gene: TRBV19
j_gene: TRBJ2-2
CDR3aa: CASPAGTGELFF
CDR3nt: TGTGCCAGTCCAGCGGGCACCGGGGAGCTGTTTTTT

d_gene: TRBD1
abundance: -
v_gene: TRBV28
j_gene: TRBJ2-1
CDR3aa: CASSSLQGARYNEQFF
CDR3nt: TGTGCCAGCAGTTCCCTTCAGGGGGCGCGCTACAATGAGCAGTTCTTC

d_gene: -
abundance: -
v_gene: TRBV19
j_gene: TRBJ2-3
CDR3aa: CASSMRQRDTQYF
CDR3nt: TGTGCCAGTAGTATGCGACAGAGAGATACGCAGTATTTT

d_gene: -
abundance: -
v_gene: TRBV5-8
j_gene: TRBJ2-7
CDR3aa: CASSFPLTGSYEQYF
CDR3nt: TGTGCCAGCAGCTTCCCCTTAACGGGGAGCTACGAGCAGTACTTC

d_gene: TRBD2
abundance: -
v_gene: TRBV13
j_gene: TRBJ2-7
CDR3aa: CASSSPGTRTYEQYF
CDR3nt: TGTGCCAGCAGCTCGCCCGGGACTAGAACCTACGAGCAGTACTTC

d_gene: -
abundance: -
v_gene: TRBV9
j_gene: TRBJ2-2
CDR3aa: CASSVRVEVNTGELFF
CDR3nt: TGTGCCAGCAGCGTAAGAGTAGAGGTGAACACCGGGGAGCTGTTTTTT

d_gene: -
abundance: -
v_gene: TRBV4-2
j_gene: TRBJ1-5
CDR3aa: CASSQGIGTSQQPQHF
CDR3nt: TGTGCCAGCAGCCAAGGTATCGGCACCTCCCAACAGCCCCAGCATTTT

d_gene: TRBD1
abundance: -
v_gene: TRBV9
j_gene: TRBJ2-1
CDR3aa: CASSTGQLNNEQFF
CDR3nt: TGTGCCAGCAGCACGGGACAGTTAAACAATGAGCAGTTCTTC

d_gene: TRBD2
abundance: -
v_gene: TRBV7-2
j_gene: TRBJ2-7
CDR3aa: CASSLASGLASAKYF
CDR3nt: TGTGCCAGCAGCTTAGCTTCGGGACTAGCGTCCGCCAAGTACTTC

d_gene: TRBD2
abundance: -
v_gene: TRBV4-2
j_gene: TRBJ2-1
CDR3aa: CASSQVLVGLAMNWNEQFF
CDR3nt: TGTGCCAGCAGCCAAGTACTAGTGGGACTAGCTATGAATTGGAATGAGCAGTTCTTC

d_gene: -
abundance: -
v_gene: TRBV7-9
j_gene: TRBJ2-2
CDR3aa: CASSAGSPNTGELFF
CDR3nt: TGTGCCAGCAGCGCCGGGTCCCCGAACACCGGGGAGCTGTTTTTT

d_gene: -
abundance: -
v_gene: TRBV28
j_gene: TRBJ2-1
CDR3aa: CASSQWDSSPGEQFF
CDR3nt: TGTGCCAGCAGCCAGTGGGACTCCTCGCCGGGCGAGCAGTTCTTC

d_gene: -
abundance: -
v_gene: TRBV7-6
j_gene: TRBJ1-2
CDR3aa: CASSPTGPPDGYTF
CDR3nt: TGTGCCAGCAGCCCAACCGGACCACCCGATGGCTACACCTTC

d_gene: TRBD2
abundance: -
v_gene: TRBV7-9
j_gene: TRBJ2-7
CDR3aa: CASSPLSGRVHEQYF
CDR3nt: TGTGCCAGCAGCCCCTTAAGCGGGAGAGTCCACGAGCAGTACTTC

d_gene: -
abundance: -
v_gene: TRBV7-9
j_gene: TRBJ1-2
CDR3aa: CASSLALEIYGYTF
CDR3nt: TGTGCCAGCAGCTTAGCGTTAGAAATCTATGGCTACACCTTC

d_gene: -
abundance: -
v_gene: TRBV27
j_gene: TRBJ1-3
CDR3aa: CASKYSGKGNTIYF
CDR3nt: TGTGCCAGCAAGTATTCGGGGAAGGGAAACACCATATATTTT

d_gene: TRBD1
abundance: few
v_gene: TRBV11-2
j_gene: TRBJ2-7
CDR3aa: CASSSGTGGYEQYF
CDR3nt: TGTGCCAGCAGCTCCGGGACAGGGGGCTACGAGCAGTACTTC

d_gene: -
abundance: -
v_gene: TRBV15
j_gene: TRBJ1-1
CDR3aa: CATSRGPGVKTEAFF
CDR3nt: TGTGCCACCAGCAGAGGTCCGGGGGTGAAGACTGAAGCTTTCTTT

d_gene: TRBD1
abundance: -
v_gene: TRBV27
j_gene: TRBJ2-1
CDR3aa: CASSIQGVNEQFF
CDR3nt: TGTGCCAGCAGTATTCAGGGGGTCAATGAGCAGTTCTTC

d_gene: -
abundance: -
v_gene: TRBV27
j_gene: TRBJ1-6
CDR3aa: CASSLYPRSSYNSPLHF
CDR3nt: TGTGCCAGCAGTTTGTACCCACGGAGTTCCTATAATTCACCCCTCCACTTT

d_gene: -
abundance: -
v_gene: TRBV28
j_gene: TRBJ2-5
CDR3aa: CASSLSLTVGGPETQYF
CDR3nt: TGTGCCAGCAGTTTATCCCTGACCGTCGGGGGCCCCGAGACCCAGTACTTC

d_gene: TRBD2
abundance: -
v_gene: TRBV2
j_gene: TRBJ2-5
CDR3aa: CASSGLAGGETQYF
CDR3nt: TGTGCCAGCAGTGGGCTAGCGGGAGGGGAGACCCAGTACTTC

d_gene: -
abundance: -
v_gene: TRBV6-5
j_gene: TRBJ2-2
CDR3aa: CASSYYDYEGTGELFF
CDR3nt: TGTGCCAGCAGTTACTACGACTACGAGGGGACCGGGGAGCTGTTTTTT

d_gene: -
abundance: -
v_gene: TRBV4-3
j_gene: TRBJ2-7
CDR3aa: CASSQDRETFYEQYF
CDR3nt: TGCGCCAGCAGCCAAGACAGGGAAACCTTCTACGAGCAGTACTTC

d_gene: -
abundance: -
v_gene: TRBV5-1
j_gene: TRBJ1-3
CDR3aa: CASSPDLGAGNTIYF
CDR3nt: TGCGCCAGCAGCCCGGATCTCGGGGCTGGAAACACCATATATTTT

d_gene: -
abundance: -
v_gene: TRBV19
j_gene: TRBJ2-7
CDR3aa: CASSIAASSYEQYF
CDR3nt: TGTGCCAGTAGTATAGCGGCAAGCTCCTACGAGCAGTACTTC

d_gene: TRBD1
abundance: -
v_gene: TRBV7-9
j_gene: TRBJ1-2
CDR3aa: CASSDGQGPTYGYTF
CDR3nt: TGTGCCAGCAGCGATGGACAGGGGCCAACCTATGGCTACACCTTC

d_gene: TRBD1
abundance: -
v_gene: TRBV5-1
j_gene: TRBJ2-7
CDR3aa: CASSLEEGTGAYEQYF
CDR3nt: TGCGCCAGCAGCTTGGAGGAGGGGACAGGGGCCTACGAGCAGTACTTC

d_gene: TRBD2
abundance: -
v_gene: TRBV7-9
j_gene: TRBJ2-7
CDR3aa: CASSSTLAGVSYEQYF
CDR3nt: TGTGCCAGCAGCTCGACTCTAGCGGGAGTGTCCTACGAGCAGTACTTC

d_gene: TRBD2
abundance: -
v_gene: TRBV7-3
j_gene: TRBJ2-1
CDR3aa: CASSTGLAGTTVDNEQFF
CDR3nt: TGTGCCAGCAGCACCGGACTAGCGGGTACGACCGTGGACAATGAGCAGTTCTTC